The clone carrying this T cell receptor beta chain was counted between two and nine times. Its target is not known. This entry is derived from a study of T-cell reconstitution after alpha-beta-depleted transplantation in children. TCRbeta library construction was performed incorporating unique molecular identifiers. One entry per CDR3 protein results from TCRdb running MiXCR on the PCR reads. The table has 750,000 to 950,000 distinct CDR3 sequences, about 16% seen once; the top ten hold 5%. Study-wide points: T-cell counts and diversity at one year following transplant were attributed mainly to newly produced T cells. Expanded graft clones numbering several hundred reportedly gave rise to alpha-beta T cells about two months after transplant. The high TCRbeta diversity at day 60 in some patients came from surviving recipient T cells and thymic progenitors.

Source: PBMCs, mostly from graft donor cells, taken 360 days after TCRalphabeta/CD19-depleted stem cell transplant. The clonotype originates from a male patient aged 5 to 17 who had a stem cell transplant for acute lymphoblastic leukemia, so the T cells may come from the graft donor.

The CDR3 spells CASSSPTNYGYTF. The DNA of the CDR3 is TGTGCCAGCAGTTCCCCGACTAACTATGGCTACACCTTC. The rearrangement links TRBV6-6 to TRBJ1-2; D remains ambiguous. Per the germline V gene, CDR1 is MNHNY and CDR2 is SVGAGI (reference sequence). V was clipped by 4 bases and J by 0 bases, with 6 bases between them. The CDR3 covers 13 residues.